The next 22 T cell receptor beta chains were all read from a single sample in a study of blood T cell repertoires in COVID-19 (dated by TCRdb to the early 2020s). Library preparation employed the immunoSEQ multiplex PCR assay. Entries here come from immuneACCESS through TCRdb and include only in-frame sequences with V and J called. Some clones fail to appear in such tables; in the studies checked, an unresolved V gene covers under half of the shortfall, and the cause of the remainder is unknown. This sample holds fewer than 250,000 clones; around 84% were observed only once. The ten largest clones take up around 10% of the sample. What was sequenced was peripheral blood. All receptors derive from a man aged 45-65 years with COVID-19, enrolled during active disease.

The rearrangement links TRBV6-5 to TRBJ2-2, with 7 bases matching TRBD1. Germline V gene lookup returns CDR1 MNHEY and CDR2 SVGAGI. This CDR3 contains 14 residues. Trimming removed 2 bases from V and 5 bases from J; junction bases left unmatched: 2. The CDR3 reads CASSYPGGTGELFF. DNA of the CDR3: TGTGCCAGCAGTTACCCAGGGGGAACCGGGGAGCTGTTTTTT.

In DNA, the CDR3 is TGTGCCAGCAGCAAAGGGTCAGGAGGTGAAAAACTGTTTTTT. Its translation is CASSKGSGGEKLFF. The chain has TRBV11-1 and TRBJ1-4; D not resolved. V lost 5 bases to trimming and J lost 7 bases, with 14 bases between them. CDR3 size: 14 residues. Germline CDR1 SGHAT, CDR2 FQDESV (reference sequence).

The V gene is TRBV27, the J gene TRBJ1-1, with 8 bases matching TRBD1. Per the germline V gene, CDR1 is MNHEY and CDR2 is SMNVEV (reference sequence). The V and J ends lost 7 bases and 1 base, in that order; junction bases with no gene match: 5. This CDR3 contains 14 residues. In DNA, the CDR3 is TGTGCCAGCATCTCCGGGACAGGGAACACTGAAGCTTTCTTT. It yields the protein CASISGTGNTEAFF.

The V and J genes are TRBV20-1 and TRBJ2-7; TRBD1 matches at 7 bases. CDR3 length equals 12 residues. Germline trimming cut 5 bases from V and 6 bases from J; bases unmatched to any gene: 7. Germline V gene sequence: CDR1 DFQATT, CDR2 SNEGSKA (reference sequence). The CDR3 protein is CSAGDRVSEQYF. The CDR3 bases are TGCAGTGCTGGTGACAGGGTGAGCGAGCAGTACTTC.

V usage is TRBV27 and J usage is TRBJ2-3, with D tentatively TRBD1 (6 bases). V dropped 8 bases and J dropped 8 bases, with 8 bases sitting between them. The CDR3 runs to 10 residues. Germline CDR1 MNHEY, CDR2 SMNVEV (reference sequence). The CDR3 bases are TGTGCCAGCGGGGGCGGTACGCAGTATTTT. Protein: CASGGGTQYF.

This rearrangement joins TRBV18 to TRBJ2-5; no definite D call. The V and J ends lost 0 bases and 5 bases respectively, with 7 bases between them. Per the germline V gene, CDR1 is KGHSH and CDR2 is LQKENI. CDR3 length equals 13 residues. The CDR3 coding sequence is TGTGCCAGCTCACCACCGGTCACTGAGACCCAGTACTTC. Protein: CASSPPVTETQYF. Drawing the rest from reference TRBV18 and TRBJ2-5, the complete variable domain is NAGVMQNPRHLVRRRGQEARLRCSPMKGHSHVYWYRQLPEEGLKFMVYLQKENIIDESGMPKERFSAEFPKEGPSILRIQQVVRGDSAAYFCASSPPVTETQYFGPGTRLLVL.

This chain links TRBV18 with TRBJ2-7, with 9 bases that match TRBD2. The V gene's germline CDR1 is KGHSH and CDR2 LQKENI. With V trimmed by 3 bases and J by 3 bases, 3 bases remained unmatched. The length of the CDR3 is 14 residues. DNA for the CDR3: TGTGCCAGCTCACCGACTAGCGGCCACTACGAGCAGTACTTC. Translation gives CASSPTSGHYEQYF.

The chain couples TRBV19 to TRBJ1-1; D may be TRBD1 (6 bases). The CDR3 sequence is 13 residues long. The germline V and J ends were trimmed by 8 bases and 1 base, with 11 bases remaining between them. The germline V gene has CDR1 LNHDA and CDR2 SQIVND (reference sequence). This chain's CDR3 is CASRDTANTEAFF. CDR3 nucleotide sequence: TGTGCCAGTCGGGACACCGCGAACACTGAAGCTTTCTTT.

The V and J genes are TRBV29-1 and TRBJ2-1; TRBD2 matches 8 bases. CDR1 is SQVTM, CDR2 ANQGSEA, per germline. The V gene end was trimmed by 6 bases and the J gene end by 9 bases; junction bases not matched to a gene: 7. The CDR3 runs 12 residues. DNA for the CDR3: TGCAGCGTCCGGGGGGGGATGGGTGAGCAGTTCTTC. This codes for CSVRGGMGEQFF.

The rearrangement uses TRBV7-9 and TRBJ1-1; D gene uncertain. Trimming took off 1 base at V and 1 base at J, with 16 bases between the two ends. Looked up from germline, CDR1 is SEHNR and CDR2 is FQNEAQ (reference sequence). The CDR3 spans 17 residues. The CDR3 sequence: CASSLGGNKAGNTEAFF. CDR3 DNA sequence: TGTGCCAGCAGCTTAGGGGGAAATAAGGCGGGGAACACTGAAGCTTTCTTT.

Note on this clone: This sample includes further DNA sequences coding for the same CDR3. The chain employs TRBV28 and TRBJ1-2; D possibly corresponds to TRBD1 (5 bases). Germline V gene data show CDR1 as MDHEN and CDR2 as SYDVKM. V was trimmed by 3 bases and J by 8 bases, leaving 10 bases between them. The CDR3 sequence is 12 residues long. The CDR3 bases are TGTGCCAGCAGTTTGGGGGGGAGCGGCTACACCTTC. This translates into CASSLGGSGYTF.

In this sample, this clone turned up a few times. The J gene is TRBJ2-7, the V gene TRBV6-2 or TRBV6-3; 10 nucleotides match TRBD1. V lost 5 bases to trimming and J lost 3 bases; unmatched junction nucleotides: 7. Germline CDR1 reads MNHEY; CDR2 reads SVGEGT. This CDR3 has 15 residues. CDR3 nucleotides: TGTGCCAGCAGTGGACCGGGACAGGGGCTCTACGAGCAGTACTTC. Protein product: CASSGPGQGLYEQYF.

This clone has only one observation. The chain couples TRBV15 to TRBJ1-5, with TRBD1 identical over 7 bases. The CDR3 has 15 residues. With V trimmed by 5 bases and J by 9 bases, 13 bases remained unmatched. Germline-derived CDR1 and CDR2 are LNHNV and YYDKDF (reference sequence). The CDR3 loop is CATSGGTAEDRPQHF. The CDR3 DNA is TGTGCCACCAGCGGCGGGACAGCTGAAGATCGGCCCCAGCATTTT.

This clone was recorded a few times. This chain connects TRBV6-1 to TRBJ2-7; possibly TRBD2 for D (5 bases). The germline V gene has CDR1 MNHNS and CDR2 SASEGT. There are 15 residues in the CDR3. The V end was cut by 1 base, the J end by 4 bases, with 14 bases between. The CDR3 protein is CASSEVGEPHYEQYF. The CDR3 bases are TGTGCCAGCAGTGAAGTGGGAGAACCGCATTACGAGCAGTACTTC.

The rearrangement joins TRBV18 to TRBJ1-2; a weak D match, TRBD1 (5 bases). The V and J ends lost 2 bases and 4 bases respectively, with 17 bases between them. Germline loops: CDR1 KGHSH, CDR2 LQKENI. The CDR3 extends over 16 amino acids. Written as DNA, the CDR3 is TGTGCCAGCTCACCATTGGCTCCGGGGGATGGCTATGGCTACACCTTC. It translates to CASSPLAPGDGYGYTF.

The V call is TRBV6-5, the J call TRBJ1-5; 9 bases are shared with TRBD1. Losses at the gene ends were 11 bases for V and 8 bases for J; bases not matched to a gene: 7. This CDR3 is built from 12 residues. Germline V gives CDR1 MNHEY, CDR2 SVGAGI. The CDR3: CAGRQGGEPQHF. CDR3 nucleotide sequence: TGTGCCGGTAGACAGGGGGGTGAGCCCCAGCATTTT.

Comments on this clone: Additional DNA sequences in this sample encode the identical CDR3. The V and J genes are TRBV5-1 and TRBJ1-3; possibly TRBD1 for D (5 bases). Germline V CDR1 and CDR2: SGHRS, YFSETQ. CDR3 length: 15 amino acids. The V end was cut by 0 bases, the J end by 3 bases, with 10 bases between. CDR3 in amino acids: CASSLAGGSGNTIYF. DNA for the CDR3: TGCGCCAGCAGCTTGGCCGGGGGTAGTGGAAACACCATATATTTT. Filled out from reference TRBV5-1 and TRBJ1-3, the complete variable domain reads KAGVTQTPRYLIKTRGQQVTLSCSPISGHRSVSWYQQTPGQGLQFLFEYFSETQRNKGNFPGRFSGRQFSNSRSEMNVSTLELGDSALYLCASSLAGGSGNTIYFGEGSWLTVV.

The rearrangement joins TRBV6-2 or TRBV6-3 to TRBJ2-7, with TRBD2 as a possible D gene (6 bases). This CDR3 is built from 16 residues. Between the trimmed V and J ends, which lost 4 bases and 4 bases, there was a span of 20 bases. Germline V CDR1 and CDR2: MNHEY, SVGEGT. CDR3 loop: CASSFPSVGGRYEQYF. In DNA form, the CDR3 reads TGTGCCAGCAGTTTCCCCTCTGTGGGGGGAAGGTACGAGCAGTACTTC.

This chain links TRBV18 with TRBJ1-1, with 8 bases matching TRBD1. Germline V gives CDR1 KGHSH, CDR2 LQKENI. This CDR3 spans 16 amino acids. The trim removed 3 bases at V and 4 bases at J, leaving 10 bases unmatched. The CDR3 here is CASSPGTGGGGTEAFF. The CDR3 region has the DNA TGTGCCAGCTCACCGGGGACAGGCGGGGGGGGCACTGAAGCTTTCTTT. The full variable domain, with the rest looked up from reference TRBV18 and TRBJ1-1, is NAGVMQNPRHLVRRRGQEARLRCSPMKGHSHVYWYRQLPEEGLKFMVYLQKENIIDESGMPKERFSAEFPKEGPSILRIQQVVRGDSAAYFCASSPGTGGGGTEAFFGQGTRLTVV.

V gene TRBV7-8 combines with J gene TRBJ2-7; TRBD2 matches at 7 bases. Germline values: CDR1 SGHVS, CDR2 FQNEAQ. The V segment lost 1 base and the J segment 7 bases; nucleotides outside the gene matches: 16. The CDR3 contains 17 residues. CDR3 region: CASSLGPQGTTAWEQYF. DNA for the CDR3: TGTGCCAGCAGCTTAGGACCTCAAGGGACTACCGCTTGGGAGCAGTACTTC.

This chain joins TRBV7-2 and TRBJ2-1; D is unclear. V lost 3 bases to trimming and J lost 6 bases, with 6 bases between them. There are 12 residues in the CDR3. The germline CDR1 and CDR2 sequences are SGHTA and FQGNSA. CDR3 amino acids: CASSFTGNEQFF. The CDR3 DNA reads TGTGCCAGCAGCTTTACGGGCAATGAGCAGTTCTTC.

The genes are TRBV6-2 or TRBV6-3 and TRBJ2-7; TRBD1 matches at 7 bases. With 5 bases clipped from V and 4 bases from J, the junction kept 5 bases outside the gene matches. There are 13 residues in the CDR3. CDR1 is MNHEY and CDR2 is SVGEGT in the germline V gene. CDR3 in DNA: TGTGCCAGCAGTACCTGGACAGGATACGAGCAGTACTTC. Residues: CASSTWTGYEQYF.